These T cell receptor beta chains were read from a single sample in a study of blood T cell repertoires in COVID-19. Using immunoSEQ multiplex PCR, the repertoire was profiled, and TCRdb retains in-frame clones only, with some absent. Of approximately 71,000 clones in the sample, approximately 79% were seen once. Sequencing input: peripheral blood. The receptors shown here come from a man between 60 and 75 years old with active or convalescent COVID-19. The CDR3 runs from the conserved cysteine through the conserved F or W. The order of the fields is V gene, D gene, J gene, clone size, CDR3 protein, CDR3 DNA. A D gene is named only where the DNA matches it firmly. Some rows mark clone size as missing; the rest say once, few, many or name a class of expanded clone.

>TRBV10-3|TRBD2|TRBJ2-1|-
CAISASGAGGPNEQFF
TGTGCCATCAGCGCCTCGGGAGCGGGGGGGCCGAATGAGCAGTTCTTC
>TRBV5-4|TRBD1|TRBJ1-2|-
CASSDSGQGYGYTF
TGTGCCAGCAGCGACTCGGGACAGGGGTATGGCTACACCTTC
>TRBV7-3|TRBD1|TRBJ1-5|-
CASSFPPRTGKEDQPQHF
TGTGCCAGCAGCTTCCCCCCTAGGACAGGGAAAGAGGATCAGCCCCAGCATTTT
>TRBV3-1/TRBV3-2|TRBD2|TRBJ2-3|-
CASSQEAGGHTDTQYF
TGTGCCAGCAGCCAAGAGGCGGGGGGCCACACAGATACGCAGTATTTT
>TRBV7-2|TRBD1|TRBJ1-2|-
CASSRPDRDYGYTF
TGTGCCAGCAGCAGACCCGACAGGGACTATGGCTACACCTTC
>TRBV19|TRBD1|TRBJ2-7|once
CASSRTGLAYEQYF
TGTGCCAGTAGCCGGACAGGGTTGGCCTACGAGCAGTACTTC
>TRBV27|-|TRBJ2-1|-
CASSLRGVRGGIHEQFF
TGTGCCAGCAGTTTACGGGGCGTTCGGGGCGGGATACATGAGCAGTTCTTC
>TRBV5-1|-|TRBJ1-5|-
CASSFAGQVNQPQHF
TGCGCCAGCAGCTTTGCAGGGCAAGTCAATCAGCCCCAGCATTTT
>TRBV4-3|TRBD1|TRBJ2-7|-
CASSQDSVGTGGYEQYF
TGCGCCAGCAGCCAAGATTCAGTGGGGACAGGGGGCTACGAGCAGTACTTC
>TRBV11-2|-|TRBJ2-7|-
CASSLDLDEQYF
TGTGCCAGCAGCTTAGATCTCGACGAGCAGTACTTC
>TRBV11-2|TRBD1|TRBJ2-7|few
CASLRRGTGIRGEDEQYF
TGTGCCAGCCTCCGCAGGGGGACAGGGATTAGGGGAGAAGACGAGCAGTACTTC
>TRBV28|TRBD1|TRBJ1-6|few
CASSPLGQTSNSPLHF
TGTGCCAGCAGCCCCCTGGGACAGACTTCTAATTCACCCCTCCACTTT
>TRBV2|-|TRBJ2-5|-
CASSLQETQYF
TGTGCCAGCAGTCTCCAAGAGACCCAGTACTTC
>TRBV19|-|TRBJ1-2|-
CASSLRTEVNYGYTF
TGTGCCAGTAGTCTCCGAACAGAAGTAAACTATGGCTACACCTTC
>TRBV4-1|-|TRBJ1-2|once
CASSQTTGYYGYTF
TGCGCCAGCAGCCAGACGACAGGCTACTATGGCTACACCTTC
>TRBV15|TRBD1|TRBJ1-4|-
CATSIGQAWEKLFF
TGTGCCACCAGCATCGGACAGGCTTGGGAAAAACTGTTTTTT
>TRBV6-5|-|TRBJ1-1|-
CASSYFLSGKTEAFF
TGTGCCAGCAGTTACTTTCTGTCAGGGAAAACTGAAGCTTTCTTT
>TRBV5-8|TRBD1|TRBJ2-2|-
CASSLGQGNTGELFF
TGTGCCAGCAGCTTGGGACAGGGAAACACCGGGGAGCTGTTTTTT
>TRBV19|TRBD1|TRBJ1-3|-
CASRPTGSSGNTIYF
TGTGCCAGTAGGCCGACAGGGTCCTCTGGAAACACCATATATTTT
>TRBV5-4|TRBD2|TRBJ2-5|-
CASSLGLAGEYQETQYF
TGTGCCAGCAGCTTGGGACTAGCGGGGGAGTACCAAGAGACCCAGTACTTC
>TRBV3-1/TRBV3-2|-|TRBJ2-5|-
CASSQDLVVETQYF
TGTGCCAGCAGCCAAGATCTAGTGGTGGAGACCCAGTACTTC
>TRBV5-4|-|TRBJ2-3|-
CASSPPGIAADTQYF
TGTGCCAGCAGCCCACCGGGGATAGCCGCAGATACGCAGTATTTT
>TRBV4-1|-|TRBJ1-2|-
CASSQESGLRGWYGYTF
TGCGCCAGCAGCCAAGAGTCAGGGCTAAGGGGTTGGTATGGCTACACCTTC
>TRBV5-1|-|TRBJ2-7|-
CASSLDVGEQYF
TGCGCCAGCAGCTTGGACGTCGGCGAGCAGTACTTC
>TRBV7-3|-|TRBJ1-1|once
CASSLGRGVTEAFF
TGTGCCAGCAGCTTAGGGCGGGGTGTGACTGAAGCTTTCTTT
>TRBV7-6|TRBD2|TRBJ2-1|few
CASSATSGGGIQLEQFF
TGTGCCAGCAGCGCTACAAGCGGGGGGGGAATACAATTGGAGCAGTTCTTC
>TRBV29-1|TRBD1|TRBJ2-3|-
CSVNPGQVTDTQYF
TGCAGCGTTAACCCGGGACAGGTCACAGATACGCAGTATTTT
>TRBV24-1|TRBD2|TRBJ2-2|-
CATSDSVVAAGGLTGELFF
TGTGCCACCAGTGATTCAGTAGTTGCCGCGGGGGGCCTCACCGGGGAGCTGTTTTTT
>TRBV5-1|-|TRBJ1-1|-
CASSSGENTEAFF
TGCGCCAGCAGCTCCGGAGAGAACACTGAAGCTTTCTTT
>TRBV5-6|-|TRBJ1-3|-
CASSWFLAGPGNTIYF
TGTGCCAGCAGCTGGTTTCTGGCGGGCCCTGGAAACACCATATATTTT
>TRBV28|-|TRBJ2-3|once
CASSSRVPDTQYF
TGTGCCAGCAGCTCCAGGGTCCCAGATACGCAGTATTTT
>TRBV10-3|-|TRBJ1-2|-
CAITTDSQDGYTF
TGTGCCATCACCACGGACTCTCAGGATGGCTACACCTTC
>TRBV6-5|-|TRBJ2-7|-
CASSYGGQYEQYF
TGTGCCAGCAGTTACGGTGGACAGTACGAGCAGTACTTC
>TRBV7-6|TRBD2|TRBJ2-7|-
CASSSTSGGIHEQYF
TGTGCCAGCAGCTCCACTAGCGGGGGGATCCACGAGCAGTACTTC
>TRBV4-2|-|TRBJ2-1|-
CASSQQGGIGGEQFF
TGTGCCAGCAGCCAACAGGGGGGCATAGGGGGTGAGCAGTTCTTC
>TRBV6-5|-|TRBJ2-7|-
CASRLIGQTTYEQYF
TGTGCCAGCAGGCTTATAGGACAGACAACCTACGAGCAGTACTTC
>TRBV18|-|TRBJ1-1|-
CASSMGHSNTEAFF
TGTGCCAGCTCTATGGGACACTCGAACACTGAAGCTTTCTTT
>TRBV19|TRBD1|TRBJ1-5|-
CASSPGTGEIRNQPQHF
TGTGCCAGTAGTCCCGGGACAGGCGAGATTCGAAATCAGCCCCAGCATTTT
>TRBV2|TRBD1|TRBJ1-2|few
CASSADRDPYGYTF
TGTGCCAGCAGTGCCGACAGGGACCCCTATGGCTACACCTTC
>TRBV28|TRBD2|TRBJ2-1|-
CASSSQRGGLDEQFF
TGTGCCAGCAGTTCCCAGCGGGGGGGCCTCGATGAGCAGTTCTTC
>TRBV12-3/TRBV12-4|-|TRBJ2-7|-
CASTGSDEQYF
TGTGCCAGCACCGGGTCGGACGAGCAGTACTTC
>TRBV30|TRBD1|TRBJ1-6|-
CAWVRQGVDSPLHF
TGTGCCTGGGTTAGGCAGGGGGTGGATTCACCCCTCCACTTT
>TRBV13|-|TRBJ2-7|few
CASSLDSSTYEQYF
TGTGCCAGCAGCTTAGACAGTTCGACCTACGAGCAGTACTTC
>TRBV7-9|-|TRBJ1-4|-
CASSSNSGYRGEKLFF
TGTGCCAGCAGCAGCAACTCAGGATACCGGGGTGAAAAACTGTTTTTT
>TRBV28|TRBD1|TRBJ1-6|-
CASSLNRGSVGPF
TGTGCCAGCAGTTTGAACAGGGGATCCGTTGGGCCTTTT
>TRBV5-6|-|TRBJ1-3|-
CASSLARNRQANTIYF
TGTGCCAGCAGCCTGGCCCGGAACCGGCAGGCAAATACCATATATTTT
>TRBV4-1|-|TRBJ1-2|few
CASSQDPRQGSHYGYTF
TGCGCCAGCAGCCAAGATCCCCGTCAGGGCTCCCATTATGGCTACACCTTC
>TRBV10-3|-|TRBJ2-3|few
CAISESREGTDTQYF
TGTGCCATCAGTGAGTCCAGGGAGGGCACAGATACGCAGTATTTT
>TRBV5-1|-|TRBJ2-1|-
CASTEVEDNEQFF
TGCGCCAGCACTGAGGTGGAGGACAATGAGCAGTTCTTC
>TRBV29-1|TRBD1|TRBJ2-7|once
CSASGTARSEQYF
TGCAGCGCCTCCGGGACAGCTAGGTCCGAGCAGTACTTT
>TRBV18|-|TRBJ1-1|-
CASSPYPAGAGADTEAFF
TGTGCCAGCTCACCATACCCCGCGGGGGCAGGAGCGGACACTGAAGCTTTCTTT
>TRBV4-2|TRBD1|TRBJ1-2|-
CASSQNRDSNYGYTF
TGTGCCAGCAGCCAAAACCGGGACAGTAACTATGGCTACACCTTC
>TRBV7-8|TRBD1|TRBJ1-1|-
CASSNDRGDTEAFF
TGTGCCAGCAGCAACGACAGGGGAGACACTGAAGCTTTCTTT
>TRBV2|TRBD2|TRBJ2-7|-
CAGTSGVNEQYF
TGTGCCGGAACTAGCGGGGTCAACGAGCAGTACTTC
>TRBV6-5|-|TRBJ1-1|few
CASSFGGTEAFF
TGTGCCAGCAGTTTCGGGGGCACTGAAGCTTTCTTT
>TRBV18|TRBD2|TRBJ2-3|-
CASSSLAGVSDTQYF
TGTGCCAGCTCATCTCTAGCGGGGGTGTCAGATACGCAGTATTTT
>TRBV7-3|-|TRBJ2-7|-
CASSLRGAGNEQYF
TGTGCCAGCAGCTTACGGGGAGCCGGTAACGAGCAGTACTTC
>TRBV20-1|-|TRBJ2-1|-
CSARTGPEQFF
TGCAGTGCTAGGACGGGTCCTGAGCAGTTCTTC
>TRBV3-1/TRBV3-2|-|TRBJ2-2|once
CASSQGLTANTGELFF
TGTGCCAGCAGCCAAGGACTGACAGCAAACACCGGGGAGCTGTTTTTT
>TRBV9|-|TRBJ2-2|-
CASSVASGTNTGELFF
TGTGCCAGCAGCGTAGCATCAGGGACGAACACCGGGGAGCTGTTTTTT